This passage covers 2 T cell receptor beta chains from one sample sequenced in a study of OX40 agonist ivuxolimab in advanced cancers. Libraries were prepared by immunoSEQ multiplex PCR; TCRdb keeps only in-frame clonotypes and omits some of them. The table has about 95,000 clones, roughly 84% seen once. The specimen was CD4+ or CD8+ T cells sorted from blood, collected in a trial of the OX40 agonist ivuxolimab. Receptors originate from an adult with an advanced solid tumor such as melanoma, head and neck, liver or kidney cancer.

The chain has TRBV4-2 and TRBJ2-7, with 10 bases lining up with TRBD2. The CDR3 spans 15 residues. The V segment lost 1 base and the J segment 1 base; nucleotides outside the gene matches: 1. Germline values: CDR1 LGHNA, CDR2 YNFKEQ. Written as DNA, the CDR3 is TGTGCCAGCAGCCAAGCTAGCGGGAGTTCCTACGAGCAGTACTTC. Its protein product is CASSQASGSSYEQYF.

The CDR3 coding sequence is TGTGCCAGCAGCTTAGGTGGCGGCTCCTACAATGAGCAGTTCTTC. It encodes CASSLGGGSYNEQFF. The chain combines TRBV7-3 with TRBJ2-1, with D hard to call. V lost 2 bases and J lost 0, with 8 bases in between. The CDR3 consists of 15 residues. Germline loops: CDR1 SGHTA, CDR2 FQGTGA.